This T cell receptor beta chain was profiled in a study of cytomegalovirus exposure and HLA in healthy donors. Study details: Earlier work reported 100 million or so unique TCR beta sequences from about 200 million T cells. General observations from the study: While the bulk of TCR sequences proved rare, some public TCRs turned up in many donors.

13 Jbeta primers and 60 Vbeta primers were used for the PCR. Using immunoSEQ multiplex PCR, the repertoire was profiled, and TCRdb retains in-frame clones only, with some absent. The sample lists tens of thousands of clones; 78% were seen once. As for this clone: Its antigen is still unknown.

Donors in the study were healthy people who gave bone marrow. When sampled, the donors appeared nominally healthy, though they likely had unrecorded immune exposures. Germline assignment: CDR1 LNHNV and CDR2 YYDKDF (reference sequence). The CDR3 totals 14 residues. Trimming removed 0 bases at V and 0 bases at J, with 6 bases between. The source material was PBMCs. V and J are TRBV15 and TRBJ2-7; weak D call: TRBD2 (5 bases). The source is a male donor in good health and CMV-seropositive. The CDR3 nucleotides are TGTGCCACCAGCAGAGAGGCGGGCTCCTACGAGCAGTACTTC. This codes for CATSREAGSYEQYF.